Listed below are T cell receptor beta chains from one sample, sequenced in a study of CD8 T cells in Susac syndrome. TCRdb processed the immunoSEQ multiplex PCR reads anew with MiXCR; each CDR3 protein has one entry. The sample includes tens of thousands of distinct CDR3 sequences, just under 95% seen only once; the top ten take about 0.3%. Material for sequencing was CD8+ T cells from PBMCs. Every receptor here comes from a human donor in good health. CDR3s include the opening cysteine and the closing phenylalanine or tryptophan. A D gene is named only where the DNA matches it firmly. Rows may omit the clone size; those that give it use once, few, many or a size class.

V gene: TRBV7-9
D gene: TRBD1
clone size: -
J gene: TRBJ2-7
CDR3 DNA: TGTGCCAGCAGCTTCACAGGGGGCACTACCTACGAGCAGTACTTC
CDR3 protein: CASSFTGGTTYEQYF

V gene: TRBV6-2/TRBV6-3
D gene: -
clone size: -
J gene: TRBJ1-1
CDR3 DNA: TGTGCCAGTACACAGGGCGGGAACACTGAAGCTTTCTTT
CDR3 protein: CASTQGGNTEAFF

V gene: TRBV20-1
D gene: -
clone size: -
J gene: TRBJ1-3
CDR3 DNA: TGCAGTGCTACTCTCCACAGGGTCCCTGGAAACACCATATATTTT
CDR3 protein: CSATLHRVPGNTIYF

V gene: TRBV2
D gene: TRBD1
clone size: -
J gene: TRBJ2-7
CDR3 DNA: TGTGCCAGCAGCGCCGGACAGGGAGGATGGTCCTACGAGCAGTACTTC
CDR3 protein: CASSAGQGGWSYEQYF

V gene: TRBV7-2
D gene: -
clone size: -
J gene: TRBJ1-1
CDR3 DNA: TGTGCCAGCAGCCCCGGGGAATTAGCCACTGAAGCTTTCTTT
CDR3 protein: CASSPGELATEAFF

V gene: TRBV7-9
D gene: -
clone size: -
J gene: TRBJ1-4
CDR3 DNA: TGTGCCAGCAGCTTAGTGGGGCGTAATGAAAAACTGTTTTTT
CDR3 protein: CASSLVGRNEKLFF

V gene: TRBV11-2
D gene: TRBD1
clone size: -
J gene: TRBJ2-7
CDR3 DNA: TGTGCCAGCAGCGCCCGGGACAGGTTTACCTACGAGCAGTACTTC
CDR3 protein: CASSARDRFTYEQYF

V gene: TRBV10-2
D gene: -
clone size: -
J gene: TRBJ2-3
CDR3 DNA: TGCGCCACCCAGGCAGATACGCAGTATTTT
CDR3 protein: CATQADTQYF

V gene: TRBV10-3
D gene: TRBD1
clone size: few
J gene: TRBJ2-5
CDR3 DNA: TGTGCCATCAGTGTCGACGACTGGGACAGGGGGCGCGGAGAGACCCAGTACTTC
CDR3 protein: CAISVDDWDRGRGETQYF

V gene: TRBV25-1
D gene: -
clone size: -
J gene: TRBJ2-7
CDR3 DNA: TGTGCCAGCAGTGAATCCGCTCCTTCGGACGAGCAGTACTTC
CDR3 protein: CASSESAPSDEQYF

V gene: TRBV7-9
D gene: TRBD1
clone size: few
J gene: TRBJ2-5
CDR3 DNA: TGTGCCAGCGGGGGGACAGGGGAAGAGACCCAGTACTTC
CDR3 protein: CASGGTGEETQYF

V gene: TRBV27
D gene: -
clone size: -
J gene: TRBJ2-3
CDR3 DNA: TGTGCCAGCAGTCTCTCGACAGAAGGAGGGCTAGATACGCAGTATTTT
CDR3 protein: CASSLSTEGGLDTQYF

V gene: TRBV5-4
D gene: TRBD1
clone size: -
J gene: TRBJ1-2
CDR3 DNA: TGTGCCAGCAGCAGCCGGACAGGATCCTATGGCTACACCTTC
CDR3 protein: CASSSRTGSYGYTF

V gene: TRBV5-5
D gene: -
clone size: -
J gene: TRBJ2-3
CDR3 DNA: TGTGCCAGCAGCCTAGAGCCGGCTTTTACAGATACGCAGTATTTT
CDR3 protein: CASSLEPAFTDTQYF

V gene: TRBV5-5
D gene: -
clone size: -
J gene: TRBJ2-7
CDR3 DNA: TGTGCCAGCAGCCCCTCCCAGGGAACCTACGAGCAGTACTTC
CDR3 protein: CASSPSQGTYEQYF

V gene: TRBV19
D gene: TRBD1
clone size: -
J gene: TRBJ1-5
CDR3 DNA: TGTGCCAGTAGCCCACTGACAGGGACCGAATGGGCTCGACAGCCCCAGCATTTT
CDR3 protein: CASSPLTGTEWARQPQHF

V gene: TRBV20-1
D gene: TRBD1
clone size: -
J gene: TRBJ2-7
CDR3 DNA: TGCAGTGCTAGAGATGGAAACAGGGGGTACGAGCAGTACTTC
CDR3 protein: CSARDGNRGYEQYF

V gene: TRBV4-3
D gene: -
clone size: -
J gene: TRBJ1-5
CDR3 DNA: TGCGCCAGCAGCCAAGATAGGCCAGGGGTTAGCAATCAGCCCCAGCATTTT
CDR3 protein: CASSQDRPGVSNQPQHF

V gene: TRBV12-5
D gene: -
clone size: once
J gene: TRBJ1-5
CDR3 DNA: TGTGCTAGTGGTTTGGTTCAGCCCCAGCATTTT
CDR3 protein: CASGLVQPQHF

V gene: TRBV25-1
D gene: -
clone size: -
J gene: TRBJ2-7
CDR3 DNA: TGTGCCAGCAAGGGGGGGGGCGAGCAGTACTTC
CDR3 protein: CASKGGGEQYF

V gene: TRBV20-1
D gene: TRBD1
clone size: -
J gene: TRBJ1-2
CDR3 DNA: TGCAGTGCTAGAGACCCGGGACAGGGGAACTATGGCTACACCTTC
CDR3 protein: CSARDPGQGNYGYTF

V gene: TRBV27
D gene: -
clone size: -
J gene: TRBJ1-1
CDR3 DNA: TGTGCCAGCAGTCCGAGTGAGTGGACTGAAGCTTTCTTT
CDR3 protein: CASSPSEWTEAFF

V gene: TRBV4-1
D gene: -
clone size: -
J gene: TRBJ1-3
CDR3 DNA: TGCGCCAGCAGCCAACTCCGGCCGGGCTCTGGAAACACCGTATATTTT
CDR3 protein: CASSQLRPGSGNTVYF

V gene: TRBV29-1
D gene: TRBD1
clone size: -
J gene: TRBJ2-7
CDR3 DNA: TGCAGCGTTGAACGGGACAGGGGCTACGAGCAGTACTTC
CDR3 protein: CSVERDRGYEQYF

V gene: TRBV9
D gene: TRBD1
clone size: -
J gene: TRBJ2-7
CDR3 DNA: TGTGCCAGCAGCGTAGGTGGGACAGGTTCCTACGAGCAGTACTTC
CDR3 protein: CASSVGGTGSYEQYF

V gene: TRBV27
D gene: -
clone size: -
J gene: TRBJ1-2
CDR3 DNA: TGTGCCAGCAGTTTACGGGTAGCTAACTATGGCTACACCTTC
CDR3 protein: CASSLRVANYGYTF

V gene: TRBV6-2/TRBV6-3
D gene: -
clone size: -
J gene: TRBJ2-3
CDR3 DNA: TGTGCCAGCGGCCCCCCAAGGCAGGACTACACAGATACGCAGTATTTT
CDR3 protein: CASGPPRQDYTDTQYF